These 25 T cell receptor beta chains originate from one sample sequenced in a study of CD8 T cells in ankylosing spondylitis. TCRdb reprocessed the 5' RACE reads with MiXCR, giving one entry per CDR3 protein. The sample has 700,000 to 1,000,000 distinct CDR3 sequences, over 9.5% seen once. Overall study findings and caveats: Ankylosing spondylitis blood seemed to carry a telltale TCR beta motif made of eight highly homologous variants.

These receptors' targets are unknown. Sequencing input: blood, either unsorted or a sorted T cell fraction (not recorded which). The receptor set was obtained from a male donor with ankylosing spondylitis.

J is TRBJ1-5 and V is TRBV6-1, with 11 bases lining up with TRBD1. The junction had 5 bases not matched to a gene; V was cut back by 6 bases and J by 1 base. The CDR3 is 16 residues long. Germline V gives CDR1 MNHNS, CDR2 SASEGT. The DNA for the CDR3 is TGTGCCAGCAGGGGACAGGGGGTTATCAGCAATCAGCCCCAGCATTTT. It encodes CASRGQGVISNQPQHF.

At least ten counts were recorded for this clonotype. The CDR3 nucleotides are TGCAGTGCCCGACAGGGGACAGAGAATTCACCCCTCCACTTT. This sequence encodes CSARQGTENSPLHF. The gene calls are TRBV20-1 and TRBJ1-6; TRBD1 aligns across 8 bases. The ends lost 6 bases at V and 7 bases at J; junction bases unmatched: 8. CDR3 length: 14 residues. Germline V gene sequence: CDR1 DFQATT, CDR2 SNEGSKA (reference sequence).

This clonotype was seen only a few times. The chain has TRBV29-1 and TRBJ2-2; 8 bases are a match to TRBD1. The length of the CDR3 is 14 residues. Trimming at V came to 7 bases and at J to 6 bases, leaving 10 bases not matched to a gene. Germline V gene sequence: CDR1 SQVTM, CDR2 ANQGSEA. The CDR3 region is CSAIRTGRAGELFF. The CDR3 DNA reads TGCAGCGCTATTCGGACAGGGCGGGCCGGGGAGCTGTTTTTT.

The chain recombines TRBV7-8 with TRBJ2-3; D perhaps matches TRBD1 (5 bases). V lost 5 bases and J lost 7, with 13 bases in between. This CDR3 comprises 13 residues. CDR1 is SGHVS, CDR2 FQNEAQ, per germline. CDR3 DNA: TGTGCCAGCAGCCCCCCCCAGGGCAATACGCAGTATTTT. Residues: CASSPPQGNTQYF.

This clonotype was observed a handful of times. J is TRBJ1-1 and V is TRBV7-2; 7 bases match TRBD1. Germline CDR1 reads SGHTA; CDR2 reads FQGNSA. Unmatched junction bases numbered 10, after V lost 5 bases and J lost 1 base. The CDR3 contains 16 residues. As DNA, the CDR3 is TGTGCCAGCAGCGTCGACAGGGCCCGGTCGAACACTGAAGCTTTCTTT. Translation: CASSVDRARSNTEAFF.

The chain uses TRBV11-2 and TRBJ1-1; TRBD1 might be the D (5 bases). With 3 bases removed from V and 3 bases from J, the gap between germline ends came to 14 bases. There are 15 residues in the CDR3. CDR1 is SGHAT and CDR2 is FQNNGV in the germline V gene. The CDR3 DNA is TGTGCCAGCAGCTTTAATCGACAGTCTTACACTGAAGCTTTCTTT. This translates into CASSFNRQSYTEAFF.

This clonotype was counted many times. V usage is TRBV7-9 and J usage is TRBJ2-3; D gene uncertain. CDR3 size: 12 residues. The germline V gene has CDR1 SEHNR and CDR2 FQNEAQ (reference sequence). Trimming took off 7 bases at V and 5 bases at J, with 10 bases between the two ends. This chain's CDR3 is CASNPGGDTQYF. DNA of the CDR3: TGTGCCAGCAATCCCGGTGGAGATACGCAGTATTTT.

V gene TRBV4-3 combines with J gene TRBJ2-3, with a possible D match to TRBD2 (6 bases). In germline, CDR1 is LGHNA, CDR2 YSLEER. V lost 0 bases and J lost 1, with 11 bases in between. This CDR3 is 16 amino acids long. CDR3 in DNA: TGCGCCAGCAGCCAAGATGTGGCGGGACGCACAGATACGCAGTATTTT. Translation: CASSQDVAGRTDTQYF.

The chain carries TRBV5-1 and TRBJ2-1, with 7 positions matching TRBD2. J was trimmed by 3 bases and V by 4 bases; bases with no gene match: 13. The CDR3 length is 17 residues. Germline V lookup: CDR1 SGHRS, CDR2 YFSETQ. CDR3 nucleotide sequence: TGCGCCAGCAGCCCATGGACTAGGACATCCTACTACAATGAGCAGTTCTTC. Its protein is CASSPWTRTSYYNEQFF.

This clonotype has just a few counts. This sequence joins TRBV7-2 and TRBJ2-1, with TRBD1 as a possible D gene (6 bases). CDR1 and CDR2 from the germline V gene are SGHTA and FQGNSA. Trimming stripped 6 bases from V and 10 bases from J, with 13 bases between. CDR3 length equals 12 residues. CDR3 in amino acids: CASRVGGWEQFF. CDR3 coding DNA: TGTGCCAGCAGGGTAGGGGGATGGGAGCAGTTCTTC.

This clonotype was picked up a small number of times. The chain uses TRBV28 and TRBJ2-5, with 10 bases aligning to TRBD2. Losses at the gene ends were 2 bases for V and 9 bases for J; bases not matched to a gene: 9. The CDR3 loop spans 15 amino acids. In germline, CDR1 is MDHEN, CDR2 SYDVKM. The CDR3 protein is CASSLMRLAGVAQYF. For the CDR3, the DNA is TGTGCCAGCAGTTTAATGAGGCTAGCGGGAGTCGCCCAGTACTTC.

The gene calls are TRBV9 and TRBJ1-4; no clear D. The ends were cut back, 0 bases at V and 5 bases at J, with 14 bases in the middle. Germline V gene lookup returns CDR1 SGDLS and CDR2 YYNGEE. CDR3 size: 16 residues. The chain's CDR3 is CASSVGSPWLNEKLFF. CDR3 DNA: TGTGCCAGCAGCGTAGGAAGTCCATGGCTAAATGAAAAACTGTTTTTT.

The V call is TRBV6-5, the J call TRBJ1-6; 11 bases match TRBD1. Germline V CDR1 and CDR2: MNHEY, SVGAGI. J gave up 10 bases and V 3 bases, and 5 bases lay outside the gene matches. This CDR3 has 15 amino acids. The CDR3 region is CASSYTRTGGSPLHF. As DNA, the CDR3 is TGTGCCAGCAGTTATACAAGGACAGGGGGCTCACCCCTCCACTTT.

This clonotype was observed many times. J is TRBJ2-7 and V is TRBV20-1, with TRBD1 matching over 9 bases. Trimming at V came to 5 bases and at J to 3 bases, leaving 11 bases not matched to a gene. This CDR3 has 15 residues. Germline CDR1 is DFQATT and CDR2 is SNEGSKA (reference sequence). CDR3 residues: CSASGLGQGYYEQYF. The CDR3 DNA sequence: TGCAGTGCTTCTGGTCTGGGACAGGGTTACTACGAGCAGTACTTC.

V and J are TRBV24-1 and TRBJ2-3; 8 positions agree with TRBD1. The CDR3 contains 15 residues. Germline V gene lookup returns CDR1 KGHDR and CDR2 SFDVKD. Unmatched junction bases numbered 8, after V lost 7 bases and J lost 3 bases. The CDR3 reads CATSGRRGQTDTQYF. The CDR3 DNA sequence: TGTGCCACCAGCGGGCGCAGGGGGCAAACAGATACGCAGTATTTT.

V gene TRBV7-9 combines with J gene TRBJ2-3, with D tentatively TRBD2 (6 bases). Germline V gives CDR1 SEHNR, CDR2 FQNEAQ (reference sequence). V was clipped by 0 bases and J by 2 bases, with 15 bases between them. The CDR3 runs 17 residues. The CDR3 spells CASSLARRTTNTDTQYF. Here the CDR3 DNA reads TGTGCCAGCAGCTTAGCGAGGAGGACTACCAACACAGATACGCAGTATTTT.

The rearrangement links TRBV6-5 to TRBJ2-1; 13 bases agree with TRBD2. With V trimmed by 1 base and J by 7 bases, 7 bases remained unmatched. In germline, CDR1 is MNHEY, CDR2 SVGAGI. The CDR3 is made up of 17 amino acids. CDR3 in DNA: TGTGCCAGCAGTTACTATAGACTAGCGGGAGGAGGGAATGAGCAGTTCTTC. Translated: CASSYYRLAGGGNEQFF.

There are many counts of this clonotype. The V call is TRBV20-1, the J call TRBJ2-1; D is possibly TRBD1 or TRBD2 (5 bases each). In germline, CDR1 is DFQATT, CDR2 SNEGSKA (reference sequence). Trimming left V 3 bases short and J 2 bases short, with 11 bases between. The CDR3 has 14 amino acids. CDR3 bases: TGCAGTGCTAGTAGGGACGGAACCTACAATGAGCAGTTCTTC. It translates to CSASRDGTYNEQFF.

This rearrangement joins TRBV6-2 or TRBV6-3 to TRBJ2-7; D is uncertain. This CDR3 region has 12 residues. Trimming shortened V by 1 base and J by 3 bases, and 4 bases separated the two germline ends. CDR1 is MNHEY and CDR2 is SVGEGT in the germline V gene. The CDR3 nucleotides are TGTGCCAGCAGTTACTTTGGCTACGAGCAGTACTTC. It yields the protein CASSYFGYEQYF.

This clonotype was detected many times. The V call is TRBV7-2, the J call TRBJ1-2; D remains unclear. Trimming took off 4 bases at V and 6 bases at J, with 15 bases between the two ends. The CDR3 length is 14 residues. The germline V gene has CDR1 SGHTA and CDR2 FQGNSA. CDR3 residues: CASSSRTVRDGYTF. The CDR3 bases are TGTGCCAGCAGCTCCCGGACCGTCCGGGATGGCTACACCTTC.

This clonotype was observed a few times. This chain joins TRBV20-1 and TRBJ2-5; 9 bases align to TRBD1. The CDR3 is made up of 13 amino acids. Trimming removed 7 bases from V and 1 base from J; junction bases left unmatched: 4. Germline lookup yields CDR1 DFQATT and CDR2 SNEGSKA (reference sequence). CDR3 amino acids: CSVATGGQETQYF. CDR3 nucleotides: TGCAGTGTGGCGACAGGGGGCCAAGAGACCCAGTACTTC.

This clonotype occurred many times. Mismatch with germline at one junction end may stem from a read error. The chain employs TRBV5-1 and TRBJ2-1; weak D call: TRBD2 (5 bases). CDR1 SGHRS and CDR2 YFSETQ come from the germline V gene. The CDR3 contains 15 residues. In DNA, the CDR3 is TGTGCCAGCAGCTTAGGGAGCGGACCCTACAATGAGCAGTTCTTC. Translation: CASSLGSGPYNEQFF.

The rearrangement links TRBV6-6 to TRBJ2-5, with unresolved D. CDR3 size: 11 residues. Per germline, CDR1 MNHNY and CDR2 SVGAGI (reference sequence). CDR3 nucleotide sequence: TGTGCGGTAGGACCCCAAGAGACCCAGTACTTC. Its protein product is CAVGPQETQYF.

This clonotype was picked up a small number of times. V usage is TRBV6-2 or TRBV6-3 and J usage is TRBJ2-1; D unresolved. V was pared by 5 bases and J by 9 bases, with 14 bases between. CDR1 is MNHEY, CDR2 SVGEGT, per germline. This CDR3 has 13 amino acids. The CDR3 loop is CASSVMSQIEQFF. DNA for the CDR3: TGTGCCAGCAGTGTTATGTCTCAGATTGAGCAGTTCTTC.

This clonotype has ten or more counts. The genes are TRBV20-1 and TRBJ1-1; no clear D. The CDR3 has 16 residues. V was shortened by 2 bases and J by 0 bases, with 16 bases between the two germline ends. Germline lookup yields CDR1 DFQATT and CDR2 SNEGSKA (reference sequence). In DNA form, the CDR3 reads TGCAGTGCTAGACGAAAGTGGGTTGCCCTGAACACTGAAGCTTTCTTT. Protein sequence: CSARRKWVALNTEAFF.